This T cell receptor (beta chain) emerged from a study of blood T cell repertoires in COVID-19. Study-wide background: The samples span acute and convalescent COVID-19 from the United States, Italy and Spain. Nucleic acid was either cDNA or gDNA, and it came from T cells, B-cell-depleted T cells, or PBMCs.

Per the study methods: Cell counts per sample came from amplifying reference gene primers. The data were produced by immunoSEQ multiplex PCR, yet TCRdb's version contains in-frame clones alone and is incomplete. D and trimming were read from the DNA, whereas the V and J calls and clone size are those reported in that table. The sample shows 130,000 or so clones, around four fifths of them seen only once. CDR1 is PRHDT, CDR2 FYEKMQ, per germline (reference sequence). This CDR3 has 14 residues. Losses at the gene ends were 3 bases for V and 1 base for J; bases not matched to a gene: 1. Sequencing input: peripheral blood. This TCR was sampled from a human donor in a cohort sampled during active COVID-19. V usage is TRBV13 and J usage is TRBJ1-1, with TRBD1 matching over 8 bases. CDR3 loop: CASSLDRENTEAFF. CDR3 nucleotide sequence: TGTGCCAGCAGCTTGGACAGGGAGAACACTGAAGCTTTCTTT.